The T cell receptor beta chain described here comes from a study of shared clonotypes between healthy human individuals. In the CD4+ fraction, cells were divided into CD45RA+ naive and CD45RA-negative memory subsets. Ten or more counts support this clone. The CDR3 runs to 13 residues. Trimming pared 3 bases from V and 3 bases from J, leaving 8 bases between. Germline CDR1 and CDR2: LNHDA and SQIVND (reference sequence). At deep level, the assay was performed. Assay used: immunoSEQ multiplex PCR; TCRdb lists only in-frame clones, some missing. This table holds 850,000 to 1,100,000 clones, around three quarters found once.

The rearrangement uses TRBV19 and TRBJ1-1; D remains ambiguous. Specimen: memory CD4+ T cells from PBMCs. The subset here: CD45RA-negative fraction. This sequence originates from a man in his late teens or twenties in good health. Some clones in this sample may be carry-over from other donors' samples. CDR3 region: CASSIGRYTEAFF. For the CDR3, the DNA is TGTGCCAGTAGTATTGGGAGGTACACTGAAGCTTTCTTT.